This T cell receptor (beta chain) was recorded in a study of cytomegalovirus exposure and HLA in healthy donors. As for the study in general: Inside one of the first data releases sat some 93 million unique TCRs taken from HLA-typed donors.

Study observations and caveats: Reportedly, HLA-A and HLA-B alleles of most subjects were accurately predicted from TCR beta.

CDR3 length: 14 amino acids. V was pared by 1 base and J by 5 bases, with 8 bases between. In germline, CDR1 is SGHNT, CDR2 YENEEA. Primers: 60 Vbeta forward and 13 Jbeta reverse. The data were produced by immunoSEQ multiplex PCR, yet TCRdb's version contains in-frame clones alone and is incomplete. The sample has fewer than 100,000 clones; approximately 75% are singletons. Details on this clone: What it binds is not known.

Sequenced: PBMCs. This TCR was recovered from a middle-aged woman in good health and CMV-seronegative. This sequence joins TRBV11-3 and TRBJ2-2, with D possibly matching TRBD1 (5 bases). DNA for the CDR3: TGTGCCAGCAGCTTAGTAGGGGTTACCGGGGAGCTGTTTTTT. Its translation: CASSLVGVTGELFF. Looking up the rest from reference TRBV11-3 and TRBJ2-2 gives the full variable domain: EAGVVQSPRYKIIEKKQPVAFWCNPISGHNTLYWYLQNLGQGPELLIRYENEEAVDDSQLPKDRFSAERLKGVDSTLKIQPAELGDSAVYLCASSLVGVTGELFFGEGSRLTVL.